One sample yielded the 2 T cell receptor beta chains listed below, sequenced in a study of T cell responses to AZD1222 COVID-19 vaccine. The protocol was immunoSEQ multiplex PCR, while the TCRdb copy is restricted to in-frame clones and leaves out a portion. The table shows under 170,000 clones, with more than 90% occurring only once. The material sequenced was peripheral blood, taken 28 days after the second AZD1222 dose. These receptors all come from an adult who received the AZD1222 COVID-19 vaccine.

This clone was picked up one time. The V and J genes are TRBV4-1 and TRBJ2-3; TRBD2 aligns across 10 bases. The germline V gene encodes CDR1 MGHRA and CDR2 YSYEKL. The CDR3 loop spans 17 amino acids. With V trimmed by 3 bases and J by 3 bases, 9 bases remained unmatched. The CDR3 reads CASSQTTGTSATDTQYF. The DNA of the CDR3 is TGCGCCAGCAGCCAGACCACCGGGACTAGCGCTACAGATACGCAGTATTTT.

CDR3 bases: TGTGCCAGCAGTCCATCAGGTATGGGGGGCAGAACGAACACTGAAGCTTTCTTT. Translation gives CASSPSGMGGRTNTEAFF. The rearrangement uses TRBV28 and TRBJ1-1; tentatively, D is TRBD1 (6 bases). Trimming took 5 bases from V and 1 from J, leaving 23 bases between them. Germline V CDR1 and CDR2: MDHEN, SYDVKM. The length of the CDR3 is 18 residues.